This T cell receptor beta chain originates from a study of cytomegalovirus exposure and HLA in healthy donors (dated by TCRdb to about 2017). General notes on the study: An earlier analysis of approximately 550 of the donors reported roughly 270 Gb of sequence data and some 100 million unique TCR beta sequences from about 200 million T cells. In addition to the first cohort of approximately 670 subjects, a separate validation cohort of 120 different subjects was used. The number of typed donors differed by locus: 629-630 for A, B, C, DRB1 and DQB1; some 540 for DQA1; roughly 600 for DPA1; and roughly 490 for DPB1. Every discovery cohort repertoire had been produced on one sequencing platform. Class I and class II HLA loci were covered by the typing at four-digit resolution. In an earlier analysis of 587 of the donors, high-throughput TCR beta sequencing was used to judge whether each TCR beta V gene segment behaved as functional or pseudogenic. About five DR-DQ haplotypes were handled as single units for association and clustering because linkage in the cohort was strong. Among the roughly 400 genotyped donors, approximately 82% belonged to the genetic ancestry cluster associated with self-reported Caucasian donors. In the later analysis, no new phenotypic data were used to find candidate immune exposures; instead, reliance was placed on TCR beta sequences and their occurrence across donors. To predict cytomegalovirus infection status, the study brought together high-throughput TCR immunosequencing, statistical association of individual TCRs with disease status, and machine learning. The study aimed to test whether signatures of past pathogen exposure could be identified by cataloging public T cell receptors. Alongside the repertoire data, information on donor age, sex, ethnicity and CMV serostatus was compiled. Approximately 300 gigabases of sequencing data and 70 million to 100 million unique TCR sequences made up an early release that covered nearly 650 HLA-typed donors. Using immunosequencing, the study profiled T cell repertoires from roughly 650 subjects and related those repertoires to cytomegalovirus serostatus. Genome-wide SNP genotypes for about 65% of the roughly 670 donors were used in a later genetic analysis, which treated that subset as a discovery cohort. To study patterns of TCR occurrence, a later analysis re-analyzed previously published TCR beta repertoires from several hundred donors and added high-resolution HLA genotyping. Across 398 genotyped donors of the cohort, an average of about 240,000 unique TCR beta nucleotide sequences per donor were sequenced, and approximately 19% of those sequences were non-productive.

The library relied on the immunoSEQ multiplex PCR assay. A mixture of 60 forward primers for TCR Vbeta segments and 13 reverse primers for TCR Jbeta segments was used in the multiplex PCR. The CDR3 region of rearranged TCR beta genes was amplified from genomic DNA with a multiplex PCR assay. On the Illumina HiSeq System, the amplified TCR beta libraries were sequenced as 87-base-pair reads. Concerning the study's data processing: A later analysis tallied roughly 76 million unique TCR beta chains across the roughly 610 repertoires, and around 12 million of those chains were shared by two or more donors. To remove PCR and sequencing errors, raw reads were error-corrected and collapsed into unique sequences using a nearest-neighbor algorithm that merged closely related sequences. To assign V, D and J gene segments, CDR3 sequences were aligned to IMGT reference sequences. Each retained sequence needed at least a six-nucleotide match to both a V gene segment and a J gene segment. A rearrangement was called productive if the CDR3 had no stop codons and remained in frame with V and J, and every other rearrangement was called non-productive. Following IMGT convention, CDR3 was defined as the stretch from the second conserved V-encoded cysteine to the conserved J-encoded phenylalanine. In an earlier analysis of approximately 500 of the donors, sequences lacking an unambiguous match to a single V gene segment were excluded. In an earlier analysis of some 590 of the donors, a V segment was called functional when productive rearrangements were above 56.7%, and segregating when the standard deviation between donors exceeded 5%. To diagnose cytomegalovirus status from the catalog of TCR beta chain sequences, a statistical classification framework was built. In a later analysis, TCR nucleotide sequences were compared against IMGT/GENE-DB human TR gene sequences so that V and J genes could be assigned. Using the TCRdist pipeline, a later analysis assigned CDR3 sequences along with most-parsimonious VDJ recombination scenarios. In a later analysis, each TCR beta chain was defined by its CDR3 amino acid sequence together with its V-gene family, and reads lacking a unique V-gene family were excluded. In a later analysis, 550 to 650 highly shared, low-generation-probability nucleotide sequences were removed to address suspected cross-contamination and a sequencing artifact. In a later analysis, a clonal expansion index for each public chain was calculated from normalized within-repertoire ranks of inferred template counts. In a later analysis, generation probabilities were computed with a VDJ recombination model fitted to out-of-frame rearrangements, and the resulting probabilities were checked against IGoR. In a later analysis, hypergeometric tests were used to score TCR-TCR, TCR-HLA and TCR-CMV co-occurrence, with a repertoire-size bias correction applied to TCR pairs. To estimate false discovery rates, a later analysis permuted the HLA or CMV assignments 20 times. In a later analysis, co-occurring TCRs were grouped using DBSCAN, and TCRdist sequence similarity was added for clustering within HLA-allele-positive subsets. For co-occurrence clustering, repertoires with fewer than 30,000 or more than 120,000 public chains were excluded, along with four or five repertoires with anomalous nucleotide sharing. TCRdb re-hosts the immuneACCESS table, in-frame sequences only. Its copies lack some clones; in the studies checked, an unresolved V gene accounts for under half of them, and the cause for the rest is not known. The V and J calls and clone size come from that table; D and trimming were worked out from the DNA. The table for this sample records about 200,000 clones. The ten largest clones represent 6.5% of the sample.

General findings and caveats noted by the study authors: This cohort had only TCR beta chains sequenced, and the lack of alpha or paired-chain data limited which features could be detected. In a later genetic analysis, a missense DCLRE1C variant was associated with V-gene and J-gene trimming of TCR beta chains, and the association was replicated in an independent cohort. The earlier analysis of about 600 of the donors excluded 15 to 20 rarely observed V segments, including chromosome 9 orphons, because counts were too low. The study listed 150 to 200 TCR beta chains as associated with cytomegalovirus. Most TCR sequences were seen in very few donors, while some public TCRs were found in many individuals. According to a later genetic analysis, donors in an Asian-associated ancestry cluster had fewer N-insertions in productive TCRs than the roughly 700-donor mean. In a later analysis, TCR association rates were found to vary across HLA loci, with the most associated TCRs seen for DRB1 alleles and the fewest for HLA-C alleles. Broadly in line with IMGT annotations, most TCR beta V segments showed up in productive rearrangements about 87% or about 30% of the time in an earlier analysis of 450 to 750 of the donors. Because HLA typing was unavailable for some donors at each locus, only the typed subset was used in association tests. According to a later analysis, most CMV-associated TCR beta chains appeared to be HLA-restricted, and the HLA associations seemed to be driven largely by CMV exposure. At a false discovery rate of 0.05, a later analysis linked 15,000 to 20,000 TCR beta sequences to specific HLA alleles. CMV serostatus was the only immune exposure information available for the cohort. The classifier was reported to diagnose cytomegalovirus status with high specificity and sensitivity in both the original and validation cohorts. A further reported finding was that TCR beta sequences accurately predicted the HLA-A and HLA-B alleles for most subjects in the first cohort. A later analysis reported that several top co-occurrence clusters appeared linked to parvovirus B19, influenza, CMV and Epstein-Barr virus. In vitro tests confirmed that a few of the cytomegalovirus-associated TCR beta chains recognize cytomegalovirus antigens. It was suggested by the authors that the approach could potentially be generalized to other disease states and immunological phenotypes. Sequencing depth was assumed to be roughly uniform across donors in the presence/absence analyses, though that assumption may not hold. The 87-base-pair reads could not distinguish some IMGT-functional V segments, including TRBV6-2 and TRBV6-3, so those segments were excluded. Correlated functional status among segregating V segments might reflect linkage disequilibrium, but an unknown experimental factor could not be ruled out. In a later analysis, HLA-associated TCR beta chains were found to be more clonally expanded and to have lower generation probabilities than equally common non-associated chains. The sequencing pipeline was judged likely to have produced a cluster of highly shared sequence variants as a technical artifact. When HLA alleles, especially DR and DQ, strongly co-occurred, TCR associations were difficult to assign to individual alleles.

Points on this clone: Its recognized antigen is unknown.

CDR1 and CDR2, looked up from the germline V gene, are SGHVS and FQNEAQ. V is trimmed back by 1 base and J by 5 bases, and the junction contains 14 bases that no gene match accounts for. The CDR3 measures 19 amino acids from cysteine to phenylalanine. Only the CDR3 region is kept as DNA, spanning 57 bases read in frame from base 1. The cohort comprised 550 to 700 healthy bone marrow donors. At the time of sampling, every cohort member was nominally healthy, though immune exposures that went unrecorded were likely present. The donor was CMV seronegative and was included in the group of a few hundred seronegative cohort members. Every donor gave a peripheral blood sample, and the peripheral blood mononuclear cells from that sample were used for TCR beta sequencing. Genomic DNA was extracted from the blood cell samples with the Qiagen DNeasy Blood Extraction Kit.

The chain links TRBV7-8 with TRBJ1-1; TRBD1 lines up with 12 middle nucleotides. Sequencing used PBMCs. The clonotype was recovered from a man aged 25-40 years in good health and CMV-seronegative. The CDR3 corresponds to CASSLVGDRGRVGTTEAFF. The base sequence is TGTGCCAGCAGCTTAGTTGGGGACAGGGGGCGAGTTGGAACGACTGAAGCTTTCTTT.